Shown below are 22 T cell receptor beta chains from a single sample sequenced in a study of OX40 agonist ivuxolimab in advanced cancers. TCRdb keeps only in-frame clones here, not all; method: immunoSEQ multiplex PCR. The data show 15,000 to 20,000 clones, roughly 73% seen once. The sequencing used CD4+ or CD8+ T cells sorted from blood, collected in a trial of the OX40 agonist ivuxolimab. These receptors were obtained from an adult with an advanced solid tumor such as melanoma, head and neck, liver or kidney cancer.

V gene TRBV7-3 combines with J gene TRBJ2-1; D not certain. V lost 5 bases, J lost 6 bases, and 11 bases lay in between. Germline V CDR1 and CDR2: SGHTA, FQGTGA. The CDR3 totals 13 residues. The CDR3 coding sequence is TGTGCCAGCAGCCCAGGAGCTGGCAATGAGCAGTTCTTC. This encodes CASSPGAGNEQFF.

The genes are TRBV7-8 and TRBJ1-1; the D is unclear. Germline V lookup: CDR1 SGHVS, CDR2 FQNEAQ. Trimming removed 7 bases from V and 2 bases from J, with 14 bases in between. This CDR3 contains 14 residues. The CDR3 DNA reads TGTGCCAGCAATAGGGTCGCCTTTAACACTGAAGCTTTCTTT. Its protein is CASNRVAFNTEAFF.

This chain's CDR3 is CASSAGTSSLYNEQFF. The CDR3 coding sequence is TGTGCCAGCAGCGCTGGGACTAGCAGCCTCTACAATGAGCAGTTCTTC. The gene calls are TRBV11-2 and TRBJ2-1, with TRBD2 matching over 9 bases. Germline V gives CDR1 SGHAT, CDR2 FQNNGV. The V gene end was trimmed by 5 bases and the J gene end by 3 bases; junction bases not matched to a gene: 8. The CDR3 loop spans 16 amino acids.

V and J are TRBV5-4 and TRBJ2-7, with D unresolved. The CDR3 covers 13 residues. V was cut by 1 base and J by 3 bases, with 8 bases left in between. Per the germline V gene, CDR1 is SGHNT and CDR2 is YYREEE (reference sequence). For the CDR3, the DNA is TGTGCCAGCAGCTTGTCATCGGTCTACGAGCAGTACTTC. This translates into CASSLSSVYEQYF. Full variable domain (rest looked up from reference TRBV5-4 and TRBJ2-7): ETGVTQSPTHLIKTRGQQVTLRCSSQSGHNTVSWYQQALGQGPQFIFQYYREEENGRGNFPPRFSGLQFPNYSSELNVNALELDDSALYLCASSLSSVYEQYFGPGTRLTVT.

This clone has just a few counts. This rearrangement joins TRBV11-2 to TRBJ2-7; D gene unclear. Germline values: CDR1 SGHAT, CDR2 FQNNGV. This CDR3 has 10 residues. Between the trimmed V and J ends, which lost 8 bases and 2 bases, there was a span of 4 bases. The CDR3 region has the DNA TGTGCCAGCGGACCCTACGAGCAGTACTTC. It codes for CASGPYEQYF.

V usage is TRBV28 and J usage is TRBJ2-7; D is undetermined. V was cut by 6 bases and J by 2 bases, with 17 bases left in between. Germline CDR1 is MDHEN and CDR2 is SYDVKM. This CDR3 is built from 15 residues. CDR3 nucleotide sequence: TGTGCCAGCAGCTACCTATTAGACCACACCTACGAGCAGTACTTC. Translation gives CASSYLLDHTYEQYF.

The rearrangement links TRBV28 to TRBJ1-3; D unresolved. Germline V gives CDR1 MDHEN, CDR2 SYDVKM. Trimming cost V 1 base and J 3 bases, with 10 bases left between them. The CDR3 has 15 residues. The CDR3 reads CASSLSAAGGNTIYF. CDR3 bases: TGTGCCAGCAGTTTATCCGCGGCCGGTGGAAACACCATATATTTT.

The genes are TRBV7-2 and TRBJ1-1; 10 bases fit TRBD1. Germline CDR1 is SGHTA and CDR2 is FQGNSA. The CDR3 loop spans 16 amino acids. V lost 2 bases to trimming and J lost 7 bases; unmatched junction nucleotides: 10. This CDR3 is CASSLLQGQGIIEAFF. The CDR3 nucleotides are TGTGCCAGCAGCTTACTGCAGGGACAGGGGATAATTGAAGCTTTCTTT.

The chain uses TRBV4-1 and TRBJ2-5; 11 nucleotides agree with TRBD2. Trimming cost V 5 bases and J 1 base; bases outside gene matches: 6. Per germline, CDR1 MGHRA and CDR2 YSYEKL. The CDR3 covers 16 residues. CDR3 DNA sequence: TGCGCCAGCAGCATAAGACTAGCGGGGCCCCAAGAGACCCAGTACTTC. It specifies CASSIRLAGPQETQYF.

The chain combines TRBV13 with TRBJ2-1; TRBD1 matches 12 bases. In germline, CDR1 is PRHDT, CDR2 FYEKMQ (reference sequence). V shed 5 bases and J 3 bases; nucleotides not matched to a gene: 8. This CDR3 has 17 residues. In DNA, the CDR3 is TGTGCCAGCAGCCTACGGGGGACAGGGGGCGGCTACAATGAGCAGTTCTTC. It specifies CASSLRGTGGGYNEQFF.

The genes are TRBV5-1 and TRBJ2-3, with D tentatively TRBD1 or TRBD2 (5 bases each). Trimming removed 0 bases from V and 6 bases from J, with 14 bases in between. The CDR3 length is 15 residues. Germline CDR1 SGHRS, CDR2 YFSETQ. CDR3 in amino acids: CASSLGDRNIDTQYF. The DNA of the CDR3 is TGCGCCAGCAGCTTGGGGGACCGGAATATTGATACGCAGTATTTT.

CDR3 nucleotides: TGCAGCTCAAACAGGGTAGGGGAGACCCAGTACTTC. Protein: CSSNRVGETQYF. The genes are TRBV29-1 and TRBJ2-5, with D possibly being TRBD1 (6 bases). Germline values: CDR1 SQVTM, CDR2 ANQGSEA. V shed 8 bases and J shed 5 bases, with 15 bases lying between them. The length of the CDR3 is 12 residues.

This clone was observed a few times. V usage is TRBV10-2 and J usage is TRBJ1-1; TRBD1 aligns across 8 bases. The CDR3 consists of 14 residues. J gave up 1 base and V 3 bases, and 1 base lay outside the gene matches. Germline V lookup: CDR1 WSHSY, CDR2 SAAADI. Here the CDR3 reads CASSDGQGNTEAFF. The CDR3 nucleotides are TGCGCCAGCAGTGACGGACAGGGGAACACTGAAGCTTTCTTT.

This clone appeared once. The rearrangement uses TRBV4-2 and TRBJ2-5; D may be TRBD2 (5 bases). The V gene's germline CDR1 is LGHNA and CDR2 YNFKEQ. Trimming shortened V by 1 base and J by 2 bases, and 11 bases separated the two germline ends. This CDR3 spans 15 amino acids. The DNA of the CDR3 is TGTGCCAGCAGCCAAGGAGGGAGCCTTCAAGAGACCCAGTACTTC. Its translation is CASSQGGSLQETQYF.

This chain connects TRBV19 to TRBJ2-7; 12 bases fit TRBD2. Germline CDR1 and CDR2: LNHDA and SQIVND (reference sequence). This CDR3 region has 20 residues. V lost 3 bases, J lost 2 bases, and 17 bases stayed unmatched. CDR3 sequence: CASSIRPRDSLAGGPYEQYF. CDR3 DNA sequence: TGTGCCAGTAGTATCCGACCTCGAGACTCACTAGCGGGAGGTCCCTACGAGCAGTACTTC.

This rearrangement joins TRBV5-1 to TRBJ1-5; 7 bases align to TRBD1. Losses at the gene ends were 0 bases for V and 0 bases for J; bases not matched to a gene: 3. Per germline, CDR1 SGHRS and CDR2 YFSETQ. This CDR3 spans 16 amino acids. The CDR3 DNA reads TGCGCCAGCAGCTTGGGGGACAGAAATAGCAATCAGCCCCAGCATTTT. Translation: CASSLGDRNSNQPQHF.

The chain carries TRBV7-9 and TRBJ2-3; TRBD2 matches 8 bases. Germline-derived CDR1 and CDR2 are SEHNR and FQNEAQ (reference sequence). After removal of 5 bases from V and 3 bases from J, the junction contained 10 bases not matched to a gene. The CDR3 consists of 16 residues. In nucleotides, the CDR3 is TGTGCCAGCAGCCCCACCGGGGGGGATTTTACAGATACGCAGTATTTT. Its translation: CASSPTGGDFTDTQYF.

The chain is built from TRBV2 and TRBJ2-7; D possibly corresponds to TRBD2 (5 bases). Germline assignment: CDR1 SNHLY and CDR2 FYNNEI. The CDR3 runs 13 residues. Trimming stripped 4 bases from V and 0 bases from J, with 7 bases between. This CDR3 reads CASSVGNSYEQYF. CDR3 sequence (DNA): TGTGCCAGCAGTGTCGGGAACTCCTACGAGCAGTACTTC. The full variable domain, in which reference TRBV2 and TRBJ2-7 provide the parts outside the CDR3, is EPEVTQTPSHQVTQMGQEVILRCVPISNHLYFYWYRQILGQKVEFLVSFYNNEISEKSEIFDDQFSVERPDGSNFTLKIRSTKLEDSAMYFCASSVGNSYEQYFGPGTRLTVT.

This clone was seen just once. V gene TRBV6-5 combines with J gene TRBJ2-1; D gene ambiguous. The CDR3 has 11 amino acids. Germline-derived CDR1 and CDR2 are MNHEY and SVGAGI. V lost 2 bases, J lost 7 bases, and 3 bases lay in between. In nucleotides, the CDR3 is TGTGCCAGCAGTTACGGAAATGAGCAGTTCTTC. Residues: CASSYGNEQFF.

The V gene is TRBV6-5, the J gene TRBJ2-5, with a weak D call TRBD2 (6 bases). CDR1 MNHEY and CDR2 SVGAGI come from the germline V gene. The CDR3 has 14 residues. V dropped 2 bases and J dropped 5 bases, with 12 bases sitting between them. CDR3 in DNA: TGTGCCAGCAGTTACGGTACTAGCATCGAGACCCAGTACTTC. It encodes CASSYGTSIETQYF.

As DNA, the CDR3 is TGTGCCAGCAGTTTGTTGGGGCAAGAGACCCAGTACTTC. Its translation is CASSLLGQETQYF. The chain has TRBV6-9 and TRBJ2-5; D gene ambiguous. V was pared by 4 bases and J by 2 bases, with 8 bases between. The germline V gene encodes CDR1 MNHGY and CDR2 SVAAGI. The CDR3 has 13 residues.

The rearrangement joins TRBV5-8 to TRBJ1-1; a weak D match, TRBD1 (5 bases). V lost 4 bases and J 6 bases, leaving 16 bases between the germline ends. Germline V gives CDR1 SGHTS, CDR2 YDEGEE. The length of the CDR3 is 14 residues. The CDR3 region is CASSAPRGLAEAFF. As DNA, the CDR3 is TGTGCCAGCAGCGCACCAAGGGGTCTCGCTGAAGCTTTCTTT.